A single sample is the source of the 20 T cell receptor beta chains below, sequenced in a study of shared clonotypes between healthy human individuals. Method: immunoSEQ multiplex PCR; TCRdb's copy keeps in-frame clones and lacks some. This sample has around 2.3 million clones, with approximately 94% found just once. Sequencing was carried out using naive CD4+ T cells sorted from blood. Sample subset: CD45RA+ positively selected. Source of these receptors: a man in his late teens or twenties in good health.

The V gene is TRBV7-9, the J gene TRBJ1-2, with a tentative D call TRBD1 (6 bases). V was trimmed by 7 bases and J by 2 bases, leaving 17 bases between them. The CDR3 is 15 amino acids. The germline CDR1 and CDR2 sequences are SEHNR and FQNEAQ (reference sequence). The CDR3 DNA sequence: TGTGCCAGCACCTTGCTCAAACAGGGCAACTATGGCTACACCTTC. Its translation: CASTLLKQGNYGYTF.

CDR3 sequence reads: CATIRGTASYYGYTF. CDR3 in DNA: TGTGCCACTATACGGGGGACCGCTTCTTACTATGGCTACACCTTC. This chain connects TRBV6-1 to TRBJ1-2; possible D gene TRBD1, 5 bases. CDR3 size: 15 residues. CDR1 and CDR2 from the germline V gene are MNHNS and SASEGT. V lost 10 bases, J lost 3 bases, and 21 bases lay in between.

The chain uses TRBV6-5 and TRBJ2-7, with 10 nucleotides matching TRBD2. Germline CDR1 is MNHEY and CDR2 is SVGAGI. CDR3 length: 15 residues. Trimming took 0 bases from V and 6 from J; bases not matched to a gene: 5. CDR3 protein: CASSYSSSGSFEQYF. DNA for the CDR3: TGTGCCAGCAGTTACTCGTCTAGCGGGAGTTTCGAGCAGTACTTC.

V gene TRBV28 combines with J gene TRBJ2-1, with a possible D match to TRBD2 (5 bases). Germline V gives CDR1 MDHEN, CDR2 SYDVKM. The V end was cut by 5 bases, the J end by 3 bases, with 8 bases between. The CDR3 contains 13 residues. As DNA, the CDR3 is TGTGCCAGCAGTGTCCGGGACTACAATGAGCAGTTCTTC. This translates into CASSVRDYNEQFF.

CDR3 region: CAWSPNRGVWETQYF. CDR3 DNA sequence: TGTGCCTGGAGTCCAAACAGGGGGGTATGGGAGACCCAGTACTTC. The chain couples TRBV30 to TRBJ2-5, with 8 bases matching TRBD1. CDR3 size: 15 residues. The germline gives CDR1 GTSNPN, CDR2 SVGIG (reference sequence). Unmatched junction bases numbered 10, after V lost 2 bases and J lost 5 bases.

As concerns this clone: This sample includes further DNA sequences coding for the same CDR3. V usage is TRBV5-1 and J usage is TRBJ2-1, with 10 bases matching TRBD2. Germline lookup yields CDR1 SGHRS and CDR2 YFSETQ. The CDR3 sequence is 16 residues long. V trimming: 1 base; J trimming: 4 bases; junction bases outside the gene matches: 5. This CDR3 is CASSLTGLADYNEQFF. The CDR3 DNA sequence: TGCGCCAGCAGCTTGACCGGACTAGCGGATTACAATGAGCAGTTCTTC.

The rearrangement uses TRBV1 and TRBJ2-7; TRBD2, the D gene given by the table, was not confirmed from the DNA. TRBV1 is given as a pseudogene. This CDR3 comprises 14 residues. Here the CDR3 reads CTSSYPRVAYEQYF. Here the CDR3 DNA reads TGCACCAGCAGCTACCCACGGGTAGCCTACGAGCAGTACTTC.

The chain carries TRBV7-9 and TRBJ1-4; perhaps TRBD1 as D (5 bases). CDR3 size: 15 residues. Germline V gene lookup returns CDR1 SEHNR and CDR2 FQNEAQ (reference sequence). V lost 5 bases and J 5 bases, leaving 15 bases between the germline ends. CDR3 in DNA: TGTGCCAGCAGCCGCCAGGCAGGGCAGAATGAAAAACTGTTTTTT. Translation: CASSRQAGQNEKLFF.

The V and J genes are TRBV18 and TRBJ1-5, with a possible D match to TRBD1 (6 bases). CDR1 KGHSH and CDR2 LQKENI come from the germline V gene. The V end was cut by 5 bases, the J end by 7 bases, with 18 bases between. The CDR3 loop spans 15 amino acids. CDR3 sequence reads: CASSGGAEKTQPQHF. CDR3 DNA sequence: TGTGCCAGCTCAGGGGGCGCGGAAAAAACACAGCCCCAGCATTTT.

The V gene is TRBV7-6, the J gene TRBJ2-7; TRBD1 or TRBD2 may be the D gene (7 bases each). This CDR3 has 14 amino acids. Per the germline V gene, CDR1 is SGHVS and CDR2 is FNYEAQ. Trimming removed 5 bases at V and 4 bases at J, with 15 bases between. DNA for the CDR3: TGTGCCAGCAGCAGTGGGGAGGGGGCTTACGAGCAGTACTTC. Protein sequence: CASSSGEGAYEQYF.

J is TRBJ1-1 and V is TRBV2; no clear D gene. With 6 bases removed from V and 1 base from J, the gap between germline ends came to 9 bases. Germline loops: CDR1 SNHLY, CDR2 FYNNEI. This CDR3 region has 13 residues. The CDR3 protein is CASRLDGNTEAFF. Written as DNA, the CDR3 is TGTGCCAGCAGGCTGGACGGGAACACTGAAGCTTTCTTT.

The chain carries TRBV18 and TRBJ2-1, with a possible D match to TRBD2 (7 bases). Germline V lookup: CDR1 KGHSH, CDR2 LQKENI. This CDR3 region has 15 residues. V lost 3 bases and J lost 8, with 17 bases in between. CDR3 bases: TGTGCCAGCTCACCCCCGCTAGCGGAGGGGGATGAGCAGTTCTTC. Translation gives CASSPPLAEGDEQFF.

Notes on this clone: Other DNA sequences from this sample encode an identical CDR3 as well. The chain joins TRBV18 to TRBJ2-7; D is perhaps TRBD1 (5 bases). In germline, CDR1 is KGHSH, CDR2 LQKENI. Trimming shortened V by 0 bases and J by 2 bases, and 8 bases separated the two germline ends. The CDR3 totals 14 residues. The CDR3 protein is CASSPPPGTYEQYF. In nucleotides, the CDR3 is TGTGCCAGCTCACCACCTCCAGGGACCTACGAGCAGTACTTC.

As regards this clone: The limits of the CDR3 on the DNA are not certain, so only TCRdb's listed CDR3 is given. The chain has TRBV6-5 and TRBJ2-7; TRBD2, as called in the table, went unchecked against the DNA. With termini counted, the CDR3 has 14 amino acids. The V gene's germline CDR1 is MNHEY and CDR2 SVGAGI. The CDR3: CASSSSTSSYEQYF.

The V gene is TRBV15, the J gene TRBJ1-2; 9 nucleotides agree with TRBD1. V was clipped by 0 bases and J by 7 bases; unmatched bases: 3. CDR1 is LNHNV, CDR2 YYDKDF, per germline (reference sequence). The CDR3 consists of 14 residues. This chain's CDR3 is CATSRDRTGVGYTF. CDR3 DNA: TGTGCCACCAGCAGAGATAGGACAGGGGTTGGCTACACCTTC.

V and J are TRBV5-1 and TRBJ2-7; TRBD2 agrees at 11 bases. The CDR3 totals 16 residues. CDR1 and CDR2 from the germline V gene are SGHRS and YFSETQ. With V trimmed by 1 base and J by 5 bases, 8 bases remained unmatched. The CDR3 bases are TGCGCCAGCAGCTTGATTAGCGGGAGGGCCTACGACGAGCAGTACTTC. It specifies CASSLISGRAYDEQYF.

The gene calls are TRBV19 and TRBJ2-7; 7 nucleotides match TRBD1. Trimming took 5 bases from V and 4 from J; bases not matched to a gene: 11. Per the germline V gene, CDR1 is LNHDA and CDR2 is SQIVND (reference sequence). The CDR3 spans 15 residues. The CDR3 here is CASSSPGQFLYEQYF. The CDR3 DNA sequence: TGTGCCAGTAGTTCCCCGGGACAGTTCTTATACGAGCAGTACTTC.

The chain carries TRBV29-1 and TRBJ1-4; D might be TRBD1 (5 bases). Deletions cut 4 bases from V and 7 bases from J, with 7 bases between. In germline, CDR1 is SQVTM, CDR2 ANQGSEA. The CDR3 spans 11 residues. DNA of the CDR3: TGCAGCGTTGGGGACGGTGAAAAACTGTTTTTT. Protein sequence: CSVGDGEKLFF.

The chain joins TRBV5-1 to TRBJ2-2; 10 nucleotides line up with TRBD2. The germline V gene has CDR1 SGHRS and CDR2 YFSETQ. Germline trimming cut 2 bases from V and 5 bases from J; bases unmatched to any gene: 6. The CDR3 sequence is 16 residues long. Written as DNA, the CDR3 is TGCGCCAGCAGCTTCCTAGCGGGAGTTGGGACCGGGGAGCTGTTTTTT. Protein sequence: CASSFLAGVGTGELFF. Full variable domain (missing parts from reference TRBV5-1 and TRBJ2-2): KAGVTQTPRYLIKTRGQQVTLSCSPISGHRSVSWYQQTPGQGLQFLFEYFSETQRNKGNFPGRFSGRQFSNSRSEMNVSTLELGDSALYLCASSFLAGVGTGELFFGEGSRLTVL.

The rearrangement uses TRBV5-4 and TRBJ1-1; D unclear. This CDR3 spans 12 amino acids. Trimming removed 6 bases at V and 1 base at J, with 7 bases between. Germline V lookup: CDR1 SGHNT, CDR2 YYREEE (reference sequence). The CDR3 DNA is TGTGCCAGCACCATCGGGAACACTGAAGCTTTCTTT. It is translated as CASTIGNTEAFF.